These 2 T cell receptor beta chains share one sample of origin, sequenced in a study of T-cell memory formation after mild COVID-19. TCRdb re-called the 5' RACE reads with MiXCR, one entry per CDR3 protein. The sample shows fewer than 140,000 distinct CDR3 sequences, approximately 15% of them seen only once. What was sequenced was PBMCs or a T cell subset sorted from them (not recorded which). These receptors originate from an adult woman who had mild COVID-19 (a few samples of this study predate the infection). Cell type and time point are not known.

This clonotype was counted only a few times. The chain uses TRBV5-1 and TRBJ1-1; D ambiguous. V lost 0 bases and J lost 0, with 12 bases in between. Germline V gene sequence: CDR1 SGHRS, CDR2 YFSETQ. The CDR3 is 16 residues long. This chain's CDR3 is CASSLAWEPLNTEAFF. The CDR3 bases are TGCGCCAGCAGCTTGGCCTGGGAGCCTTTGAACACTGAAGCTTTCTTT.

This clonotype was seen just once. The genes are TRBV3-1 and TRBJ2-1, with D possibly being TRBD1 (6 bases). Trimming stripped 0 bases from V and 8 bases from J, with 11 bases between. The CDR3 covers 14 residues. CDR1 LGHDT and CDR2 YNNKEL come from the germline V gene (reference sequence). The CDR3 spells CASSQDPGTHEQFF. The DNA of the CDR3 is TGTGCCAGCAGCCAAGATCCGGGGACACATGAGCAGTTCTTC.